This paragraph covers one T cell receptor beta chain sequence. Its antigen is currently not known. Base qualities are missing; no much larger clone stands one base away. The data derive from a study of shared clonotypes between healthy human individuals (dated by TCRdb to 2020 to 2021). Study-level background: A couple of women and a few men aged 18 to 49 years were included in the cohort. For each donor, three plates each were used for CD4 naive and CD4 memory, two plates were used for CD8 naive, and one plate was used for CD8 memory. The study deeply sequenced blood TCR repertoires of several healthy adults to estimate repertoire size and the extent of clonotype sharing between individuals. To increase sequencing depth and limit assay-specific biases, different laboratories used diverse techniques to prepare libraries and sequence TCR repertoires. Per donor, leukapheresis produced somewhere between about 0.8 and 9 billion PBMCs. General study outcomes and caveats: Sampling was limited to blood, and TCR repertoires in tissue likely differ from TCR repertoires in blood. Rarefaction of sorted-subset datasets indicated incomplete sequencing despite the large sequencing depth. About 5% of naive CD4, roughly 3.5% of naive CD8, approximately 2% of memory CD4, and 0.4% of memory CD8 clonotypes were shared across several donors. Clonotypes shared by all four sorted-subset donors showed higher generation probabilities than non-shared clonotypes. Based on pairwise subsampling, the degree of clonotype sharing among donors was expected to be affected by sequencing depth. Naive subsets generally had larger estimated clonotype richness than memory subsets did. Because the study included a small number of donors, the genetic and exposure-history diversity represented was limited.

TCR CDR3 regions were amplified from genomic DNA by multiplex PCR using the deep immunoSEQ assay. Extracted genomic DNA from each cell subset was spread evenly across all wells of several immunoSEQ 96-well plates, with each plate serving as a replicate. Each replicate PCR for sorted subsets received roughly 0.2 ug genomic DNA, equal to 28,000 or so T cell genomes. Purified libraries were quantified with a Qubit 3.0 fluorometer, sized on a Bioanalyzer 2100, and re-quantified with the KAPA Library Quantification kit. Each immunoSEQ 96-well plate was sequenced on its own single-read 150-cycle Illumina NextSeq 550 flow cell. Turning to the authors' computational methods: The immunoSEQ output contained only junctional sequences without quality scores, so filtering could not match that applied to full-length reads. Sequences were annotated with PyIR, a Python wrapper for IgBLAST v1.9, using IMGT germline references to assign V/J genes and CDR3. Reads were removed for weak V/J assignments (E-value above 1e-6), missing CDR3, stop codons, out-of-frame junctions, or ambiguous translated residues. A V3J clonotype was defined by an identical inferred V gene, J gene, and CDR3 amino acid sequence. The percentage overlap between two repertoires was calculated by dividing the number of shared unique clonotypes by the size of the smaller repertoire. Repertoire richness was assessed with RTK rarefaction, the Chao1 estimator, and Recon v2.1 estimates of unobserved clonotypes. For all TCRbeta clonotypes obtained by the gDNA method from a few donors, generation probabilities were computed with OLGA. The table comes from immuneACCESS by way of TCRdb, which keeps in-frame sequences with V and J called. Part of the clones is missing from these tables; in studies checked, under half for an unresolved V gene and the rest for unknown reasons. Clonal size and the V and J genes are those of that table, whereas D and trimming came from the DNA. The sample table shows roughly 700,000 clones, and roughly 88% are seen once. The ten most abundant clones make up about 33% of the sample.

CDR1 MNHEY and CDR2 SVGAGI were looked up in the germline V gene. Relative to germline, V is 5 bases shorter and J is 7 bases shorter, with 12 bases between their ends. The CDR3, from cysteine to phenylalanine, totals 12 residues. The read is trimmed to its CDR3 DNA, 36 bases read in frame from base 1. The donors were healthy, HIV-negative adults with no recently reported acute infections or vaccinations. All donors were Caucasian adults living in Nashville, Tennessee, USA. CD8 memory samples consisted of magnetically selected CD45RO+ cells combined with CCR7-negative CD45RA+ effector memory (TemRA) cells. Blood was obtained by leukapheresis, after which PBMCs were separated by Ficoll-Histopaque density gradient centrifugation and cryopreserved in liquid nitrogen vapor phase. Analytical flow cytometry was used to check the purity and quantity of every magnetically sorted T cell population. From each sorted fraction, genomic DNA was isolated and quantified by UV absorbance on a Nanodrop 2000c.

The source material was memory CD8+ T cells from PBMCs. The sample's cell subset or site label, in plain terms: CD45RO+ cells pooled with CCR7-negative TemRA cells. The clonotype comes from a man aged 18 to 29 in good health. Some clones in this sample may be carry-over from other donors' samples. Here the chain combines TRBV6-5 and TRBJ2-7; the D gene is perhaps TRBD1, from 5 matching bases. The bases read TGTGCCAGCAGTCTCGGGCAGGGTGAGCAGTACTTC. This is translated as CASSLGQGEQYF.